This is a list of T cell receptor beta chains from one sample in a study of cytomegalovirus exposure and HLA in healthy donors. The protocol was immunoSEQ multiplex PCR, while the TCRdb copy is restricted to in-frame clones and leaves out a portion. The sample carries a few hundred thousand clones, about 83% recorded once. The sequenced material came from PBMCs. The receptor source for this set is a woman aged 40 to 50 in good health and CMV-seropositive. Each CDR3 is given without its conserved first and last residue. Expanded clones get a size class; other rows say once, few or many, or leave the size out.

abundance: .; v_gene: TRBV5-6; len: 12; j_gene: TRBJ2-7; CDR3aa: ASSGDIRTYEQY
abundance: .; v_gene: TRBV18; len: 12; j_gene: TRBJ2-5; CDR3aa: ASSPSPVGGTQY
abundance: .; v_gene: TRBV28; len: 12; j_gene: TRBJ1-2; CDR3aa: ASSNPTGGYGYT
abundance: .; v_gene: TRBV18; len: 12; j_gene: TRBJ2-5; CDR3aa: ASSTQGARETQY
abundance: .; v_gene: TRBV9; len: 18; j_gene: TRBJ2-3; CDR3aa: ASSLRETSGRVGGTDTQY
abundance: once; v_gene: TRBV29-1; len: 10; j_gene: TRBJ2-7; CDR3aa: SVETGGGEQY
abundance: .; v_gene: TRBV4-3; len: 17; j_gene: TRBJ2-7; CDR3aa: ASSQDHPSGWRELYEQY
abundance: .; v_gene: TRBV5-1; len: 12; j_gene: TRBJ2-1; CDR3aa: ASSLGRQGNEQF
abundance: .; v_gene: TRBV7-9; len: 17; j_gene: TRBJ2-1; CDR3aa: ASSLPPPGLAGAGNEQF
abundance: .; v_gene: TRBV9; len: 11; j_gene: TRBJ2-3; CDR3aa: ASSVASTDTQY
abundance: .; v_gene: TRBV11-3; len: 12; j_gene: TRBJ2-1; CDR3aa: ASSPGTATREQF
abundance: .; v_gene: TRBV9; len: 10; j_gene: TRBJ1-1; CDR3aa: ASSVGGTEAF
abundance: .; v_gene: TRBV7-6; len: 17; j_gene: TRBJ2-2; CDR3aa: ASSPSGLAGGPDTGELF
abundance: .; v_gene: TRBV6-5; len: 13; j_gene: TRBJ2-7; CDR3aa: ASSSYSDSSYEQY
abundance: .; v_gene: TRBV5-1; len: 11; j_gene: TRBJ2-1; CDR3aa: ASSFNLYNEQF
abundance: .; v_gene: TRBV5-6; len: 14; j_gene: TRBJ2-5; CDR3aa: ASSPRQGVVQETQY
abundance: .; v_gene: TRBV9; len: 12; j_gene: TRBJ2-3; CDR3aa: ASSRTGFTDTQY
abundance: .; v_gene: TRBV28; len: 10; j_gene: TRBJ1-1; CDR3aa: ASSLYPGVAF
abundance: .; v_gene: TRBV5-6; len: 13; j_gene: TRBJ1-6; CDR3aa: ASSPGQLYNSPLH
abundance: .; v_gene: TRBV15; len: 12; j_gene: TRBJ2-5; CDR3aa: ATSRVSRGETQY
abundance: .; v_gene: TRBV7-2; len: 15; j_gene: TRBJ2-7; CDR3aa: ASSLEEGNGLFYEQY
abundance: .; v_gene: TRBV4-3; len: 14; j_gene: TRBJ2-1; CDR3aa: ASSQEGTGGYNEQF
abundance: .; v_gene: TRBV18; len: 14; j_gene: TRBJ2-3; CDR3aa: ASSPSAGRSTDTQY
abundance: .; v_gene: TRBV7-8; len: 14; j_gene: TRBJ2-7; CDR3aa: ASSLFGEAVGLEQY
abundance: .; v_gene: TRBV30; len: 13; j_gene: TRBJ1-2; CDR3aa: AWRPKPGQGLGYT
abundance: .; v_gene: TRBV6-5; len: 13; j_gene: TRBJ2-7; CDR3aa: ASSYRREGPYEQY
abundance: .; v_gene: TRBV27; len: 13; j_gene: TRBJ2-7; CDR3aa: ASSPLPTGSYEQY
abundance: .; v_gene: TRBV5-4; len: 10; j_gene: TRBJ2-7; CDR3aa: ASSAGVYEQY
abundance: .; v_gene: TRBV5-1; len: 13; j_gene: TRBJ2-7; CDR3aa: ASSLLGSGRYEQY
abundance: .; v_gene: TRBV11-3; len: 11; j_gene: TRBJ2-7; CDR3aa: ASSSAGPHEQY
abundance: .; v_gene: TRBV7-2; len: 15; j_gene: TRBJ2-3; CDR3aa: ASIKPGGGSGTDTQY
abundance: .; v_gene: TRBV9; len: 14; j_gene: TRBJ2-7; CDR3aa: ASSVLRTGGFDEQY
abundance: .; v_gene: TRBV11-3; len: 11; j_gene: TRBJ1-5; CDR3aa: ASSLMGGQPQH
abundance: .; v_gene: TRBV11-2; len: 14; j_gene: TRBJ2-1; CDR3aa: ASSLVRLVSYNEQF
abundance: .; v_gene: TRBV27; len: 12; j_gene: TRBJ1-2; CDR3aa: ASSTGQGVYGYT
abundance: .; v_gene: TRBV5-1; len: 16; j_gene: TRBJ1-5; CDR3aa: ASSRLRGRKCCNQPQH
abundance: .; v_gene: TRBV5-1; len: 14; j_gene: TRBJ2-6; CDR3aa: ASTLGGPSGANVLT
abundance: .; v_gene: TRBV15; len: 13; j_gene: TRBJ1-3; CDR3aa: ATSRERRPGNTIY
abundance: .; v_gene: TRBV19; len: 13; j_gene: TRBJ2-1; CDR3aa: ASSMSSGSINEQF
abundance: .; v_gene: TRBV9; len: 14; j_gene: TRBJ1-3; CDR3aa: ASSPPAGFSGNTIY
abundance: once; v_gene: TRBV27; len: 14; j_gene: TRBJ1-3; CDR3aa: ASRATGGTGGNTIY
abundance: .; v_gene: TRBV7-2; len: 15; j_gene: TRBJ2-2; CDR3aa: ASSFIWREGNTGELF
abundance: .; v_gene: TRBV27; len: 13; j_gene: TRBJ2-7; CDR3aa: ASRTGLSGSYEQY
abundance: .; v_gene: TRBV19; len: 12; j_gene: TRBJ2-1; CDR3aa: ASSNSGSYNEQF
abundance: .; v_gene: TRBV7-9; len: 14; j_gene: TRBJ2-6; CDR3aa: ASSLRGAEGANVLT
abundance: .; v_gene: TRBV6-6; len: 13; j_gene: TRBJ2-7; CDR3aa: ASSQSASGGYEQY
abundance: .; v_gene: TRBV21-1; len: 12; j_gene: TRBJ1-1; CDR3aa: ASSSTGSNTEAF
abundance: .; v_gene: TRBV7-2; len: 12; j_gene: TRBJ1-1; CDR3aa: ASSFFREDTEAF
abundance: once; v_gene: TRBV6-1; len: 14; j_gene: TRBJ2-7; CDR3aa: ASSERQGGMSYEQY
abundance: once; v_gene: TRBV11-2; len: 14; j_gene: TRBJ2-2; CDR3aa: ASSLTGQANTGELF
abundance: .; v_gene: TRBV29-1; len: 12; j_gene: TRBJ1-2; CDR3aa: SVVVSGVYYGYT
abundance: .; v_gene: TRBV30; len: 12; j_gene: TRBJ2-3; CDR3aa: AWRLAGAGDTQY